This T cell receptor (beta chain) was documented in a study of CD8+CD57+ T cells in acquired aplastic anemia. Broader study findings: The same twenty-nine CD8+ CDR3 sequences occurred in patients and in controls.

Genomic DNA constituted the template upon which TCR beta VDJ and CDR3 profiling was performed. TCRdb re-called the reads through MiXCR, storing one row per CDR3 protein. The sample comprises some 180,000 distinct CDR3 sequences, roughly 50% of which are singletons, and under 15% rests with the top ten. Patients chosen for sequencing had CD8+CD57+ cells that had expanded, as shown by flow cytometry. This CDR3 contains 12 residues. Germline V lookup: CDR1 SGHDT, CDR2 YYEEEE. V gave up 3 bases and J gave up 1 base, with 4 bases separating them. In the case of this clonotype: The antigen is not known.

This chain links TRBV5-6 with TRBJ1-1, with no clear D. This receptor was obtained from a human donor with aplastic anemia. The specimen sequenced was sorted CD4+, CD8+, or CD8+CD57+ T cells (not recorded which) from PBMCs. CDR3 loop: CASSSENTEAFF. The CDR3 DNA follows: TGTGCCAGCAGCTCGGAGAACACTGAAGCTTTCTTT.